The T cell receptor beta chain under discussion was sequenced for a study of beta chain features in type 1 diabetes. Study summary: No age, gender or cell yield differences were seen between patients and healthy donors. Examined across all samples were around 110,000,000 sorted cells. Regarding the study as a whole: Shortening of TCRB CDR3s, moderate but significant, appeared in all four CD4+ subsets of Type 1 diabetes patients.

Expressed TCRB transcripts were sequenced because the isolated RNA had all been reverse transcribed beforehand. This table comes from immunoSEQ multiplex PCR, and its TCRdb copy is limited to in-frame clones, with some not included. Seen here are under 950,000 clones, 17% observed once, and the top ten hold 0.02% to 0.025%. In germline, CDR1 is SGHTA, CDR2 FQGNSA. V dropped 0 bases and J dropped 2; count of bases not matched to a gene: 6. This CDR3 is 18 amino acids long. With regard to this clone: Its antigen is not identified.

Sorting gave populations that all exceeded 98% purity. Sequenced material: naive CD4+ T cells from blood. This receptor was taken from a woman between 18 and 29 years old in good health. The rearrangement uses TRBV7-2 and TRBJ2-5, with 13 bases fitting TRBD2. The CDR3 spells CASSLASLAGGWQETQYF. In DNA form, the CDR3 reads TGTGCCAGCAGCTTAGCCTCACTAGCGGGAGGGTGGCAAGAGACCCAGTACTTC. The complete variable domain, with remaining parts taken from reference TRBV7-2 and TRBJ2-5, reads GAGVSQSPSNKVTEKGKDVELRCDPISGHTALYWYRQSLGQGLEFLIYFQGNSAPDKSGLPSDRFSAERTGGSVSTLTIQRTQQEDSAVYLCASSLASLAGGWQETQYFGPGTRLLVL.